A selection of T cell receptor beta chains follows, all from one sample in a study of blood T cell repertoires in COVID-19. The table came from immunoSEQ multiplex PCR; TCRdb's copy has only in-frame clones and leaves some out. This repertoire shows about 92,000 clones, 91% found once; its top ten account for roughly 2%. The material sequenced was peripheral blood. The receptors derive from a human donor with active COVID-19. The donor label of this sample is uncertain. Both conserved end residues are part of each CDR3. The order of the fields is CDR3 DNA, CDR3 protein, V gene, D gene, clone size, J gene. A D gene is named only where the DNA matches it firmly. Some rows have no size entry. The others give once, few or many, or a class for an expanded clone.

DNA: TGTGCCAGCAGCCCAACCGGGACAGGGGCCTACGAGCAGTACTTC
CDR3: CASSPTGTGAYEQYF
V: TRBV9
D: TRBD1
size: NA
J: TRBJ2-7

DNA: TGCGCCAGCAGCCAAGCGGAGTTGTACCAAGAGACCCAGTACTTC
CDR3: CASSQAELYQETQYF
V: TRBV4-1
D: NA
size: NA
J: TRBJ2-5

DNA: TGTGCCAGCAAGGACAGTCACAATCAGCCCCAGCATTTT
CDR3: CASKDSHNQPQHF
V: TRBV6-5
D: NA
size: NA
J: TRBJ1-5

DNA: TGTGCCAGCGTTACCGGGGTCTACCAAGAGACCCAGTACTTC
CDR3: CASVTGVYQETQYF
V: TRBV2
D: NA
size: NA
J: TRBJ2-5

DNA: TGTGCCAGCAGTATTAATGAAGGGGGCAGCGTTCAGCCCCAGCATTTT
CDR3: CASSINEGGSVQPQHF
V: TRBV28
D: TRBD1
size: NA
J: TRBJ1-5

DNA: TGTGCCAGCAGCGTCGGAGGTGGGGAGCTGTTTTTT
CDR3: CASSVGGGELFF
V: TRBV9
D: NA
size: NA
J: TRBJ2-2

DNA: TGTGCCAGCAGCTTAGAGAGGGCAGGGGATTCACCCCTCCACTTT
CDR3: CASSLERAGDSPLHF
V: TRBV7-9
D: NA
size: few
J: TRBJ1-6

DNA: TGCGCCAGCAGCCCCTCCGGGACTACCCAAGAGACCCAGTACTTC
CDR3: CASSPSGTTQETQYF
V: TRBV5-1
D: TRBD2
size: NA
J: TRBJ2-5

DNA: TGCGCCAGCAGCCAAACCGGGACAGCATACAATGAGCAGTTCTTC
CDR3: CASSQTGTAYNEQFF
V: TRBV4-1
D: TRBD1
size: few
J: TRBJ2-1

DNA: TGTGCCAGCAGCTTAGAAAGGGGGATTGGTGAAAAACTGTTTTTT
CDR3: CASSLERGIGEKLFF
V: TRBV11-3
D: NA
size: NA
J: TRBJ1-4

DNA: TGTGCCAGCAGCGCCCCGGGCGGGTGGGATGAGCAGTTCTTC
CDR3: CASSAPGGWDEQFF
V: TRBV9
D: NA
size: NA
J: TRBJ2-1

DNA: TGTGCCAGCAGCCAAGAGGTCTACACAGATACGCAGTATTTT
CDR3: CASSQEVYTDTQYF
V: TRBV3-1/TRBV3-2
D: NA
size: NA
J: TRBJ2-3

DNA: TGCGCCAGCAGCCAAGATATCTTCCCGGACAGACCAACTAACTATGGCTACACCTTC
CDR3: CASSQDIFPDRPTNYGYTF
V: TRBV4-1
D: NA
size: NA
J: TRBJ1-2

DNA: TGTGCCAGTAGTCCGAGAGAAGCTAATGAAAAACTGTTTTTT
CDR3: CASSPREANEKLFF
V: TRBV19
D: NA
size: NA
J: TRBJ1-4

DNA: TGTGCCAGCAGCCCGCGAGATGGGGGGATTCAGTACTTC
CDR3: CASSPRDGGIQYF
V: TRBV5-4
D: NA
size: NA
J: TRBJ2-4

DNA: TGTGCCAGCAGCTTAGACCAGGGGGCGAACACTGAAGCTTTCTTT
CDR3: CASSLDQGANTEAFF
V: TRBV13
D: TRBD1
size: NA
J: TRBJ1-1

DNA: TGTGCCAGCAGTCAGGGGGCCTGGAATGCGCAGTTCTTC
CDR3: CASSQGAWNAQFF
V: TRBV6-4
D: TRBD1
size: NA
J: TRBJ2-1

DNA: TGTGCCAGCACGAGGGGGACGAACACCGGGGAGCTGTTTTTT
CDR3: CASTRGTNTGELFF
V: TRBV21-1
D: NA
size: NA
J: TRBJ2-2

DNA: TGTGCCAGCAGTTACAGCCCGGGGGGCACCGCCCAGCATTTT
CDR3: CASSYSPGGTAQHF
V: TRBV6-2/TRBV6-3
D: NA
size: NA
J: TRBJ1-5

DNA: TGTGCCAGCAGCCGCGACAGGGGAGATAGACATGGGAACACTGAAGCTTTCTTT
CDR3: CASSRDRGDRHGNTEAFF
V: TRBV21-1
D: NA
size: NA
J: TRBJ1-1

DNA: TGTGCCAGCAGTGACACAGGGGGGCTAATAGAAAAACTGTTTTTT
CDR3: CASSDTGGLIEKLFF
V: TRBV28
D: TRBD1
size: NA
J: TRBJ1-4

DNA: TGTGCCAGCAGTTTAACAGGTTATGGCTACACCTTC
CDR3: CASSLTGYGYTF
V: TRBV12-3/TRBV12-4
D: NA
size: NA
J: TRBJ1-2

DNA: TGTGCCAGCCTTGACAGGTCCCAGGAGACCCAGTACTTC
CDR3: CASLDRSQETQYF
V: TRBV5-4
D: NA
size: NA
J: TRBJ2-5

DNA: TGTGCCAGCAGCTTAGTGGTAGCGGGGGCCTCCTACGAGCAGTACTTC
CDR3: CASSLVVAGASYEQYF
V: TRBV7-2
D: TRBD2
size: NA
J: TRBJ2-7